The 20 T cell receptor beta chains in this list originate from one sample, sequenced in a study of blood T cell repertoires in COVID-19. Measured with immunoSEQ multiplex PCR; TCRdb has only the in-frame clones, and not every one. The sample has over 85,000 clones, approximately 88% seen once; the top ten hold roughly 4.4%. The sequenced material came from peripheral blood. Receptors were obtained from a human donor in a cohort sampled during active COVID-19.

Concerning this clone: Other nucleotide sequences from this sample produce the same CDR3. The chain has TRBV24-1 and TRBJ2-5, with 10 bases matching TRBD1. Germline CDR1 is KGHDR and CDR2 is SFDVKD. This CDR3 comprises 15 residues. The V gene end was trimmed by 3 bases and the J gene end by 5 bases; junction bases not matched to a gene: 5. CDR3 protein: CATSDPTGGGETQYF. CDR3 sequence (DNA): TGTGCCACCAGTGATCCGACAGGGGGCGGGGAGACCCAGTACTTC.

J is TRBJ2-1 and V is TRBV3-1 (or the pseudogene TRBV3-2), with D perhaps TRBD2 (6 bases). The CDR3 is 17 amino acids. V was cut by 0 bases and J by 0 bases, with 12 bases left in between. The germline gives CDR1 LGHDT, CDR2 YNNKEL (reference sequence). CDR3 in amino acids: CASSQERRGSSYNEQFF. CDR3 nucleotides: TGTGCCAGCAGCCAAGAGAGGCGGGGAAGCTCCTACAATGAGCAGTTCTTC.

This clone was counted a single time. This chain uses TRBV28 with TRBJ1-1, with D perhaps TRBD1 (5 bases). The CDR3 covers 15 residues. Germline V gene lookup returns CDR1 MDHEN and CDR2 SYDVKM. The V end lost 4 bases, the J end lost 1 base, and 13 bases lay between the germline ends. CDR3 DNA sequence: TGTGCCAGCAGTTCCCGGGGGGGAGCGAACACTGAAGCTTTCTTT. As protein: CASSSRGGANTEAFF.

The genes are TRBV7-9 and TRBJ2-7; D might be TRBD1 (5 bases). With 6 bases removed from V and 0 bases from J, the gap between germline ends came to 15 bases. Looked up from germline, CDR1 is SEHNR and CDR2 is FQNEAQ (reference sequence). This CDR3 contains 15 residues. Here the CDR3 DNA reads TGTGCCAGCAGGCGATTCACGACAGCCTCCTACGAGCAGTACTTC. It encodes CASRRFTTASYEQYF. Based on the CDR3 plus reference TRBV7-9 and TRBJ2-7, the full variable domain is DTGVSQNPRHKITKRGQNVTFRCDPISEHNRLYWYRQTLGQGPEFLTYFQNEAQLEKSRLLSDRFSAERPKGSFSTLEIQRTEQGDSAMYLCASRRFTTASYEQYFGPGTRLTVT.

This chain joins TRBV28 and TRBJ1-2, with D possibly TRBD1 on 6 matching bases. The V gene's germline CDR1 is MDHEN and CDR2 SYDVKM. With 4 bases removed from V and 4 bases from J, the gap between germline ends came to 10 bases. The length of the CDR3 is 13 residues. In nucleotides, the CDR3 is TGTGCCAGCAGTTCCGGACAGCTCTATGGCTACACCTTC. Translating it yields CASSSGQLYGYTF.

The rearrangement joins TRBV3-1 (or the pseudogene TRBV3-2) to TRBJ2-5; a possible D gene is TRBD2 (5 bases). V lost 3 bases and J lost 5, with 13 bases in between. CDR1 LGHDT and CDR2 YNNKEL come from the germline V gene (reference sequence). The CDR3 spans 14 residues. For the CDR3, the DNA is TGTGCCAGCAGCCAGTCTAAGGGCGGGGAGACCCAGTACTTC. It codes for CASSQSKGGETQYF.

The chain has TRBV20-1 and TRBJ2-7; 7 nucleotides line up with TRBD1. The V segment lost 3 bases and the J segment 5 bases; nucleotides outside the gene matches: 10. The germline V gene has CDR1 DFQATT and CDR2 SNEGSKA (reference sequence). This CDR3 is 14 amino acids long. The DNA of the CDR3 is TGCAGTGCTAGTGCTCCGTCCAGGGGGAACGAGCAGTACTTC. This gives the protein CSASAPSRGNEQYF.

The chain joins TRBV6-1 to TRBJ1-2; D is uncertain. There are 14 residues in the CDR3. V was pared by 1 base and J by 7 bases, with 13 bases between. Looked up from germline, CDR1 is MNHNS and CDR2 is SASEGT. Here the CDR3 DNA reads TGTGCCAGCAGTGAAGTTTCACGGCTAGGTGGCTACACCTTC. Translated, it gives CASSEVSRLGGYTF.

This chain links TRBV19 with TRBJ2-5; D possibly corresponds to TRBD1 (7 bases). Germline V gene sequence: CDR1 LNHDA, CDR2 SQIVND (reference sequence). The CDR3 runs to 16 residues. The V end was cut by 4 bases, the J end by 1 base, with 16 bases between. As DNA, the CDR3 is TGTGCCAGTAGTAGTTTAGGAGGGGGCCTCCAAGAGACCCAGTACTTC. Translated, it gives CASSSLGGGLQETQYF.

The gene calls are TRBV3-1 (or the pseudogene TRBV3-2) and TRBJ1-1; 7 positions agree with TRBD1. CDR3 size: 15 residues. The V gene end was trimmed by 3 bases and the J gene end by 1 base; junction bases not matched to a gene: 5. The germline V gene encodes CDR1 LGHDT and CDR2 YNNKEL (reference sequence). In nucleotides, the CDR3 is TGTGCCAGCAGCCATAGTGGACAGGCGAACACTGAAGCTTTCTTT. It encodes CASSHSGQANTEAFF.

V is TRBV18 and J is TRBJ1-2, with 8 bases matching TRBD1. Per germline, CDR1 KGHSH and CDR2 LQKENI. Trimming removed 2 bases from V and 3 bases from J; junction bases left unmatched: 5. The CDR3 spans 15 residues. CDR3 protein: CASSPRQGIDYGYTF. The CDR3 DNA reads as TGTGCCAGCTCACCAAGACAGGGGATTGACTATGGCTACACCTTC.

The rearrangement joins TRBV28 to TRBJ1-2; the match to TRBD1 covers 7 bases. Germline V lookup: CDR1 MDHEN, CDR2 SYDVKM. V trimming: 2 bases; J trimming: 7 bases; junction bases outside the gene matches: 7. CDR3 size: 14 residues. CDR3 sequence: CASSLRAGGSGYTF. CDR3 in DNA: TGTGCCAGCAGTTTAAGGGCAGGGGGGAGTGGCTACACCTTC.

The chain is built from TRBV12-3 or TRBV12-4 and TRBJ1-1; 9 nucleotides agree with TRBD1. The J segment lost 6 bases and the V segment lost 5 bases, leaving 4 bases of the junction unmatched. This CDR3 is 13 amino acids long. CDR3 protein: CASSRTGDAEAFF. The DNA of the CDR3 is TGTGCCAGCAGTCGGACAGGGGACGCTGAAGCTTTCTTT.

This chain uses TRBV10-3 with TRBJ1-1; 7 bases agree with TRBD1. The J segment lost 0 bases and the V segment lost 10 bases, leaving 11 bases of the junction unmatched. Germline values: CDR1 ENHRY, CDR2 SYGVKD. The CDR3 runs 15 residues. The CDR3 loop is CASGQAGGMNTEAFF. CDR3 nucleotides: TGTGCCAGCGGACAGGCAGGAGGGATGAACACTGAAGCTTTCTTT.

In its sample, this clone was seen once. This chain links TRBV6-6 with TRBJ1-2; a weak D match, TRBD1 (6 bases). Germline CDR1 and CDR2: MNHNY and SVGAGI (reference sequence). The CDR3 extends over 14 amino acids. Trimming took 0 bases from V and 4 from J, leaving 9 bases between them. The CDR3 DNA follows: TGTGCCAGCAGTTACTCGGGAGGGGGCTATGGCTACACCTTC. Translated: CASSYSGGGYGYTF.

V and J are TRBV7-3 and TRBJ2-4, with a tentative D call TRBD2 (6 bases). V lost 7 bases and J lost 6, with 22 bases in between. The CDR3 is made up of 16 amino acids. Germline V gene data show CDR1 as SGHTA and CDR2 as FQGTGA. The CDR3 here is CASTFSRGLFTNIQYF. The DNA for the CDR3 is TGTGCCAGCACCTTCTCCCGGGGGTTGTTTACAAACATTCAGTACTTC.

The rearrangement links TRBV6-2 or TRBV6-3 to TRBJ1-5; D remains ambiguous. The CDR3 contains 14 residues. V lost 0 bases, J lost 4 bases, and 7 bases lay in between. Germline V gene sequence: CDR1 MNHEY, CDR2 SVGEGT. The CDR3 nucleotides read TGTGCCAGCAGTTACTCGAGTGGTAATCAGCCCCAGCATTTT. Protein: CASSYSSGNQPQHF.

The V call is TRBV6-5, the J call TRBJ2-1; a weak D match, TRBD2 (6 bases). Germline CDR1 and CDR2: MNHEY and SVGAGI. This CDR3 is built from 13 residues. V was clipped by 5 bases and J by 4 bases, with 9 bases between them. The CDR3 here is CASSPGLYNEQFF. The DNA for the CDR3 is TGTGCCAGCAGTCCGGGACTTTACAATGAGCAGTTCTTC.

The DNA for the CDR3 is TGTGCCAGTAGGGAAACAGGCGTCTATGGCTACACCTTC. Translation: CASRETGVYGYTF. The V and J genes are TRBV19 and TRBJ1-2; perhaps TRBD1 as D (5 bases). This CDR3 has 13 amino acids. Trimming took off 6 bases at V and 4 bases at J, with 12 bases between the two ends. Germline CDR1 and CDR2: LNHDA and SQIVND (reference sequence).

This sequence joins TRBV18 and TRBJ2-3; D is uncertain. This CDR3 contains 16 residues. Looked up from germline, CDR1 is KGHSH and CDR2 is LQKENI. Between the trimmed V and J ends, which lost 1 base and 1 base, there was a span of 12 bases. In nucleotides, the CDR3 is TGTGCCAGCTCACCACAATTAGGCGGCGGCACAGATACGCAGTATTTT. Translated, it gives CASSPQLGGGTDTQYF.